The next 23 T cell receptor beta chains were all read from a single sample in a study of T cell clonality in common variable immunodeficiency. Sequenced by immunoSEQ multiplex PCR; TCRdb stores in-frame clones only, minus some. The sample shows approximately 24,000 clones, none of them appearing just once. Antigens of these TCRs are unknown. Study-level points and caveats: Fewer deletions and N-nucleotide insertions were reportedly seen in common variable immunodeficiency TCR beta sequences.

Sequenced sample: peripheral blood mononuclear cells. These receptors all stem from a human donor with common variable immunodeficiency.

This clone was detected many times. CDR3 sequence: CSASSGGAVYTQYF. The CDR3 DNA, read in part, is TGCAGTGCTAGTAGCGGGGGGGCCGTATATACG. V usage is TRBV20-1 and J usage is TRBJ2-3; TRBD2 matches 11 bases. Read coverage stops 3 residues before the CDR3 terminus; the germline J gene supplies the remainder. CDR1 and CDR2 (germline): DFQATT, SNEGSKA (reference sequence). The CDR3 runs 14 residues. After removal of 3 bases from V and 7 bases from J, the junction contained 6 bases not matched to a gene.

As to this clone: The CDR3 extends 3 residues past the end of the read, so its final part is completed from the germline J gene. The J gene is TRBJ2-2, the V gene TRBV2; 7 nucleotides match TRBD1. CDR3 length: 15 residues. The germline V gene encodes CDR1 SNHLY and CDR2 FYNNEI. Unmatched junction bases numbered 8, after V lost 6 bases and J lost 4 bases. CDR3 protein: CASSETGLPTGELFF. The part of the CDR3 DNA that was read is TGTGCCAGCAGCGAGACAGGGTTGCCCACCGGGGAG.

This clone has a handful of counts. The read gets to within 3 residues of the CDR3 end, and the germline J gene fills in the rest. This chain uses TRBV19 with TRBJ1-1; 9 bases align to TRBD1. CDR1 LNHDA and CDR2 SQIVND come from the germline V gene (reference sequence). The CDR3 is 14 amino acids. The CDR3 here is CASSSRQGVRKAFF. The CDR3 DNA, read in part, is TGTGCCAGTAGTAGCAGACAGGGGGTCCGGAAG.

This clone was detected a few times. The CDR3 is cut off 3 residues early in the read; its end comes from the germline J gene. The chain is built from TRBV2 and TRBJ1-6; 10 nucleotides agree with TRBD1. Germline values: CDR1 SNHLY, CDR2 FYNNEI. This CDR3 contains 15 residues. The CDR3 DNA, read in part, is TGTGCCAGCAGTGAACTGACAGGGGGCCTATCGGCC. It specifies CASSELTGGLSA. In full, the CDR3 reads CASSELTGGLSALHF.

This clone occurred a few times. The read gets to within 3 residues of the CDR3 end, and the germline J gene fills in the rest. V is TRBV19 and J is TRBJ1-4; D ambiguous. CDR1 is LNHDA and CDR2 is SQIVND in the germline V gene (reference sequence). V was cut by 3 bases and J by 7 bases, with 15 bases left in between. CDR3 length: 15 amino acids. CDR3 DNA, as far as it was read: TGTGCCAGTAGTATTATCGAAGCGACTGGTGAAAAA. Translation gives CASSIIEATGEK. The CDR3 as a whole reads CASSIIEATGEKLFF.

This clone was found many times. The read terminates 3 residues ahead of where the CDR3 ends, so the germline J gene completes it. The chain recombines TRBV7-6 with TRBJ2-7, with 8 bases lining up with TRBD1. The CDR3 sequence is 13 residues long. Germline-derived CDR1 and CDR2 are SGHVS and FNYEAQ. Trimming at V came to 0 bases and at J to 6 bases, leaving 1 base not matched to a gene. The sequenced part of the CDR3 DNA is TGTGCCAGCAGCTTAGCAGACAGGGGCGAG. Protein sequence: CASSLADRGE. The CDR3 reads in full as CASSLADRGEQYF. The full variable domain, with the rest looked up from reference TRBV7-6 and TRBJ2-7, is GAGVSQSPRYKVTKRGQDVALRCDPISGHVSLYWYRQALGQGPEFLTYFNYEAQQDKSGLPNDRFSAERPEGSISTLTIQRTEQRDSAMYRCASSLADRGEQYFGPGTRLTVT.

Regarding this clone: The read ends 3 residues shy of where the CDR3 ends; the end is completed using the germline J gene. The rearrangement uses TRBV5-1 and TRBJ2-7; D is possibly TRBD1 (5 bases). V was clipped by 4 bases and J by 2 bases, with 13 bases between them. Per germline, CDR1 SGHRS and CDR2 YFSETQ. The CDR3 extends over 14 amino acids. Incomplete CDR3 DNA: TGCGCCAGCAGCCCGTCAGGGCCGGCCTACGAG. This encodes CASSPSGPAYE. The whole CDR3 sequence is CASSPSGPAYEQYF. Full variable domain (remainder filled in from reference TRBV5-1 and TRBJ2-7): KAGVTQTPRYLIKTRGQQVTLSCSPISGHRSVSWYQQTPGQGLQFLFEYFSETQRNKGNFPGRFSGRQFSNSRSEMNVSTLELGDSALYLCASSPSGPAYEQYFGPGTRLTVT.

This clone was detected many times. The read ends 3 residues shy of where the CDR3 ends; the end is completed using the germline J gene. This chain uses TRBV29-1 with TRBJ2-3, with D maybe TRBD2 (5 bases). The V gene lost 2 bases and the J gene lost 2 bases, with 8 bases spanning the gap. The germline CDR1 and CDR2 sequences are SQVTM and ANQGSEA. The length of the CDR3 is 13 residues. CDR3 DNA, as far as it was read: TGCAGCGTTGAATCAGGACTCACAGATACG. It specifies CSVESGLTDT. The complete CDR3 sequence is CSVESGLTDTQYF.

This clone has at least ten counts. The sequence runs out 3 residues before the end of the CDR3; the remainder is reconstructed from the germline J gene. This chain joins TRBV6-1 and TRBJ2-2; 7 bases agree with TRBD1. The ends lost 4 bases at V and 6 bases at J; junction bases unmatched: 11. In germline, CDR1 is MNHNS, CDR2 SASEGT. CDR3 size: 16 residues. The covered CDR3 bases are TGTGCCAGCAGTGTATATCAGGGGGTTGTTGCCGGGGAG. Encoded protein: CASSVYQGVVAGE. The whole CDR3 sequence is CASSVYQGVVAGELFF.

This clone occurred a few times. CDR3 bases read: TGTGCCAGCTCACCTAGCCAGTTAAGTGGC. Translating gives CASSPSQLSG. The entire CDR3 sequence reads CASSPSQLSGYTF. V is TRBV18 and J is TRBJ1-2; D is unclear. The read is 3 residues too short to cover the CDR3 end, so that end is filled in from the germline J gene. Trimming removed 3 bases from V and 7 bases from J, with 12 bases in between. Per germline, CDR1 KGHSH and CDR2 LQKENI. The CDR3 covers 13 residues.

There are many counts of this clone. The read ends 3 residues early relative to the CDR3; the germline J gene fills the gap. The J gene is TRBJ2-1, the V gene TRBV19, with 12 bases aligning to TRBD1. This CDR3 region has 14 residues. Germline CDR1 reads LNHDA; CDR2 reads SQIVND (reference sequence). J was trimmed by 9 bases and V by 4 bases; bases with no gene match: 4. This chain's CDR3 is CASSRDRGRGEQFF. The CDR3 DNA, read in part, is TGTGCCAGTAGTAGGGACAGGGGGCGAGGTGAG.

This clone was recorded at least ten times. Coverage ceases 3 residues before the CDR3 finishes, and the germline J gene fills in the end. The V gene is TRBV19, the J gene TRBJ2-7; 9 bases align to TRBD1. The CDR3 extends over 17 amino acids. Germline V gene data show CDR1 as LNHDA and CDR2 as SQIVND (reference sequence). J lost 4 bases, V lost 3 bases, and 13 bases had no gene match. The CDR3 spells CASSITAGGTGYYEQYF. The DNA read from the CDR3 is TGTGCCAGTAGTATTACCGCTGGCGGGACAGGGTATTACGAG.

There are a few counts of this clone. The read finishes 3 residues shy of the CDR3 end, and the germline J gene is used to complete it. The chain joins TRBV30 to TRBJ2-1; 9 nucleotides match TRBD1. Trimming took 2 bases from V and 2 from J; bases not matched to a gene: 4. This CDR3 comprises 15 residues. Per the germline V gene, CDR1 is GTSNPN and CDR2 is SVGIG (reference sequence). CDR3 protein: CAWSRTGVTYNEQFF. CDR3 DNA (partial): TGTGCCTGGAGTCGGACAGGGGTTACCTACAATGAG. The full variable domain, with the rest looked up from reference TRBV30 and TRBJ2-1, is SQTIHQWPATLVQPVGSPLSLECTVEGTSNPNLYWYRQAAGRGLQLLFYSVGIGQISSEVPQNLSASRPQDRQFILSSKKLLLSDSGFYLCAWSRTGVTYNEQFFGPGTRLTVL.

The sequenced part of the CDR3 DNA is TGTGCCAGCAGTGAAGTAGTTCTCTACGAG. Its protein product is CASSEVVLYE. The whole CDR3 sequence reads CASSEVVLYEQYF. V is TRBV6-1 and J is TRBJ2-7; no definite D call. The read ends 3 residues before the CDR3 terminus; that terminus is restored from the germline J gene. The CDR3 has 13 amino acids. Trimming shortened V by 1 base and J by 3 bases, and 7 bases separated the two germline ends. Germline V gene lookup returns CDR1 MNHNS and CDR2 SASEGT.

This clone was picked up a small number of times. The read terminates 3 residues before the CDR3 end, so the remaining end is supplied by the germline J gene. The rearrangement uses TRBV5-5 and TRBJ2-1, with 7 bases fitting TRBD1. The length of the CDR3 is 15 residues. Germline-derived CDR1 and CDR2 are SGHKS and YYEKEE (reference sequence). The V segment lost 4 bases and the J segment 0 bases; nucleotides outside the gene matches: 4. The CDR3 DNA, read in part, is TGTGCCAGCAGCACACAGGGGAACTCCTACAATGAG. Translated, it gives CASSTQGNSYNE. The whole CDR3 sequence is CASSTQGNSYNEQFF.

Comment on this clone: The read gets to within 3 residues of the CDR3 end, and the germline J gene fills in the rest. This chain links TRBV7-6 with TRBJ1-4; TRBD1 aligns across 8 bases. The CDR3 is 12 amino acids. Germline values: CDR1 SGHVS, CDR2 FNYEAQ. Germline trimming cut 10 bases from V and 8 bases from J; bases unmatched to any gene: 6. The covered CDR3 bases are TGTGCCACCGGGACAGGCTGGGAAAAA. Amino acid sequence: CATGTGWEK. The full CDR3 is CATGTGWEKLFF.

By share, this clone ranks as large (0.1 to 1%). This CDR3 is CASSFKDEQFF. The part of the CDR3 DNA that was read is TGTGCCAGCAGTTTTAAGGATGAG. V and J are TRBV12-3 or TRBV12-4 and TRBJ2-1; no definite D call. The CDR3 end falls 3 residues outside the read, so it is completed with the germline J gene. CDR3 length: 11 amino acids. The germline V and J ends were trimmed by 3 bases and 8 bases, with 5 bases remaining between them.

This clone occurred many times. The DNA ends 3 residues before the CDR3 does, and the rest of the CDR3 is filled in from the germline J gene. J is TRBJ2-6 and V is TRBV5-1; D possibly corresponds to TRBD1 (6 bases). The germline V gene encodes CDR1 SGHRS and CDR2 YFSETQ. This CDR3 is 20 amino acids long. Trimming cost V 0 bases and J 1 base, with 20 bases left between them. CDR3 amino acids: CASSLASTGHKRSGANVLTF. The sequenced part of the CDR3 DNA is TGCGCCAGCAGCTTGGCCTCTACGGGACACAAACGATCTGGGGCCAACGTC.

Points on this clone: From the germline J gene comes the end of the CDR3, since the read stops 3 residues before it. The chain links TRBV2 to TRBJ2-3, with TRBD2 matching over 10 bases. The junction had 10 bases not matched to a gene; V was cut back by 5 bases and J by 5 bases. This CDR3 contains 16 residues. Per the germline V gene, CDR1 is SNHLY and CDR2 is FYNNEI. The sequenced CDR3 bases are TGTGCCAGCAGTTATCAGAGCGGGGGGGCAGGAGATACG. Translation gives CASSYQSGGAGDT. The whole CDR3 protein is CASSYQSGGAGDTQYF.

This clone showed up many times. The read ends 3 residues shy of where the CDR3 ends; the end is completed using the germline J gene. The chain joins TRBV10-1 to TRBJ2-2, with 10 bases lining up with TRBD2. Germline V gene sequence: CDR1 WNHNN, CDR2 SYGVQD (reference sequence). V gave up 8 bases and J gave up 6 bases; unmatched junction bases: 15. The CDR3 runs 17 residues. The CDR3 sequence is CASSLTLLAGHPGELFF. The DNA read from the CDR3 is TGCGCCAGCTCCCTGACCTTACTAGCGGGGCATCCCGGGGAG.

This clone was seen only a few times. The read terminates 3 residues before the CDR3 end, so the remaining end is supplied by the germline J gene. The chain couples TRBV19 to TRBJ2-7; weak D call: TRBD1 (5 bases). The CDR3 loop spans 13 amino acids. V shed 1 base and J shed 5 bases, with 9 bases lying between them. Per germline, CDR1 LNHDA and CDR2 SQIVND (reference sequence). The CDR3 loop reads CASSIGGTHEQYF. The CDR3 DNA, read in part, is TGTGCCAGTAGTATAGGGGGCACCCACGAG.

This clone was found many times. The CDR3 end lies 3 residues beyond the end of the read and is filled in from the germline J gene. This rearrangement joins TRBV19 to TRBJ1-1; D is uncertain. The CDR3 sequence is 13 residues long. Per germline, CDR1 LNHDA and CDR2 SQIVND (reference sequence). The sequenced part of the CDR3 DNA is TGTGCCAGTAGTGTAATACTTTGTCTGAAA. It specifies CASSVILCLK. The entire CDR3 protein reads CASSVILCLKAFF.

A note on this clone: The read halts 3 residues ahead of the CDR3 end, with the missing end drawn from the germline J gene. The chain combines TRBV6-1 with TRBJ1-6, with 8 positions matching TRBD1. There are 16 residues in the CDR3. The V gene end was trimmed by 2 bases and the J gene end by 7 bases; junction bases not matched to a gene: 7. Germline CDR1 reads MNHNS; CDR2 reads SASEGT. CDR3: CASSELVGQGNSPLHF. Partial CDR3 DNA: TGTGCCAGCAGTGAACTCGTAGGACAGGGCAATTCACCC.